These 9 T cell receptor beta chains originate from one sample sequenced in a study of blood T cell repertoires in COVID-19. TCRdb's copy holds only in-frame clones and misses some; the assay was immunoSEQ multiplex PCR. This table holds some 400,000 clones, more than 85% found once. The material sequenced was PBMCs or T cells enriched from blood (not recorded which). Receptor source: a woman in her 40s who had been exposed to COVID-19.

The chain uses TRBV19 and TRBJ1-1, with TRBD1 matching over 9 bases. CDR1 and CDR2 from the germline V gene are LNHDA and SQIVND (reference sequence). The CDR3 has 13 amino acids. The V gene end was trimmed by 9 bases and the J gene end by 11 bases; junction bases not matched to a gene: 13. The CDR3 is CASNAQQGAAAFF. The CDR3 nucleotides are TGTGCCAGCAATGCACAACAGGGGGCAGCCGCTTTCTTT.

This chain joins TRBV3-1 (or the pseudogene TRBV3-2) and TRBJ2-5; 7 positions agree with TRBD2. Germline V gene lookup returns CDR1 LGHDT and CDR2 YNNKEL (reference sequence). This CDR3 spans 16 amino acids. J was trimmed by 2 bases and V by 4 bases; bases with no gene match: 10. Written as DNA, the CDR3 is TGTGCCAGCAGCCCCCGCCGAGGTAGCGGGCAAGAGACCCAGTACTTC. Its translation is CASSPRRGSGQETQYF.

The chain uses TRBV29-1 and TRBJ1-2; 12 bases are shared with TRBD1. With V trimmed by 8 bases and J by 6 bases, 13 bases remained unmatched. The CDR3 contains 15 residues. CDR1 and CDR2 (germline): SQVTM, ANQGSEA. The CDR3 coding sequence is TGCAGCACGACATTTGGGACAGGGGGCGGTAATGGCTACACCTTC. It is translated as CSTTFGTGGGNGYTF.

This sequence joins TRBV15 and TRBJ2-1, with TRBD2 matching 8 bases. CDR3 size: 18 residues. CDR1 is LNHNV, CDR2 YYDKDF, per germline (reference sequence). Losses at the gene ends were 1 base for V and 3 bases for J; bases not matched to a gene: 11. The CDR3 reads CATSRGSRAGENYNEQFF. CDR3 in DNA: TGTGCCACCAGCAGAGGGTCCCGAGCGGGAGAAAACTACAATGAGCAGTTCTTC. Full variable domain (outside the CDR3, taken from reference TRBV15 and TRBJ2-1): DAMVIQNPRYQVTQFGKPVTLSCSQTLNHNVMYWYQQKSSQAPKLLFHYYDKDFNNEADTPDNFQSRRPNTSFCFLDIRSPGLGDTAMYLCATSRGSRAGENYNEQFFGPGTRLTVL.

The J gene is TRBJ2-3, the V gene TRBV4-1; D uncertain. V lost 0 bases to trimming and J lost 2 bases, with 9 bases between them. CDR3 size: 15 residues. CDR1 MGHRA and CDR2 YSYEKL come from the germline V gene. The CDR3 sequence: CASSQDPDNTDTQYF. As DNA, the CDR3 is TGCGCCAGCAGCCAAGATCCCGACAACACAGATACGCAGTATTTT.

The chain joins TRBV30 to TRBJ1-4; D unclear. Germline CDR1 GTSNPN, CDR2 SVGIG (reference sequence). The ends were cut back, 6 bases at V and 11 bases at J, with 10 bases in the middle. The CDR3 has 10 amino acids. CDR3: CACGEEKLFF. The CDR3 DNA is TGTGCCTGCGGAGAGGAGAAACTGTTTTTT.

This chain uses TRBV13 with TRBJ2-2, with TRBD2 matching over 7 bases. The germline V gene encodes CDR1 PRHDT and CDR2 FYEKMQ (reference sequence). CDR3 size: 14 residues. The V and J ends lost 6 bases and 7 bases, in that order; junction bases with no gene match: 8. DNA of the CDR3: TGTGCCAGCAGGTCTCGGGGGGATGGCGGGGAGCTGTTTTTT. The encoded protein is CASRSRGDGGELFF.

The chain employs TRBV6-5 and TRBJ1-5; possible D gene TRBD1, 5 bases. The V and J ends lost 7 bases and 2 bases respectively, with 15 bases between them. The germline CDR1 and CDR2 sequences are MNHEY and SVGAGI. The CDR3 consists of 15 residues. The CDR3 nucleotides are TGTGCCAGCACCCAAACCAGGGTCGGCAATCAGCCCCAGCATTTT. Its protein is CASTQTRVGNQPQHF.

This clone showed up just a few times. The chain carries TRBV15 and TRBJ2-7, with D tentatively TRBD1 (6 bases). The germline gives CDR1 LNHNV, CDR2 YYDKDF (reference sequence). The CDR3 length is 14 residues. The V and J ends lost 5 bases and 1 base respectively, with 12 bases between them. This CDR3 is CATSPRQASYEQYF. The CDR3 DNA sequence: TGTGCCACCAGCCCCCGACAGGCATCCTACGAGCAGTACTTC.